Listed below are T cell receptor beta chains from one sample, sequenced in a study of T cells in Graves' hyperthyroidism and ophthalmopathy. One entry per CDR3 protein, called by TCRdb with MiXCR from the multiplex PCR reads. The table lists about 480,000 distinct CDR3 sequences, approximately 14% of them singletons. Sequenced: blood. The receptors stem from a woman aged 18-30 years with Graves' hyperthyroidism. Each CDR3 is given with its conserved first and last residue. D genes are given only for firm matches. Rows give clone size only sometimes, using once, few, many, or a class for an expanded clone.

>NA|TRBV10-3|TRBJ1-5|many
CAISESEGEQPQHF
TGTGCCATCAGTGAGTCCGAGGGGGAACAGCCCCAGCATTTT
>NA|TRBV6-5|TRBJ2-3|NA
CASSYFSEGADTQYF
TGTGCCAGCAGTTACTTCTCTGAGGGTGCAGATACGCAGTATTTT
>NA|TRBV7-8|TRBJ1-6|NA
CASSLGQSSYNSPLHF
TGTGCCAGCAGCTTAGGACAAAGCTCCTATAATTCACCCCTCCACTTT
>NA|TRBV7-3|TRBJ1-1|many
CASSLKGGPTEAFF
TGTGCCAGCAGCTTAAAGGGGGGGCCCACTGAAGCTTTCTTT
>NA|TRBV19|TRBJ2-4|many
CASVEEGLAKNIQYF
TGTGCCAGTGTCGAGGAAGGGCTAGCCAAAAACATTCAGTACTTC
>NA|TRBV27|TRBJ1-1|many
CASSLARNTEAFF
TGTGCCAGCAGTTTAGCCAGGAACACTGAAGCTTTCTTT
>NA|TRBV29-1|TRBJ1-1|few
CSVEEENGGNTEAFF
TGCAGCGTTGAAGAGGAGAACGGAGGCAACACTGAAGCTTTCTTT
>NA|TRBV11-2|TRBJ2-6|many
CASSFQETSGANVLTF
TGTGCCAGCAGCTTTCAGGAGACCTCTGGGGCCAACGTCCTGACTTTC
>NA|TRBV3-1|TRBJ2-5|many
CASSQSLGSGTQETQYF
TGTGCCAGCAGCCAAAGCCTGGGGAGCGGAACCCAAGAGACCCAGTACTTC
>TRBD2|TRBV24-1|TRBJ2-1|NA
CATSDVAGNSYNEQFF
TGTGCCACCAGTGATGTAGCGGGAAACTCCTACAATGAGCAGTTCTTC
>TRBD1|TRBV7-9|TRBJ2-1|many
CASSLATGGGYNEQFF
TGTGCCAGCAGCTTAGCAACAGGGGGCGGGTACAATGAGCAGTTCTTC
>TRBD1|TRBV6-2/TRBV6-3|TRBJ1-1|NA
CAGTRRGGQGEGTEAFF
TGTGCCGGAACGAGACGCGGGGGACAGGGAGAGGGGACTGAAGCTTTCTTT
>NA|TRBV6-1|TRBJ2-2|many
CASSPFLAHGELFF
TGTGCCAGCAGTCCTTTTCTAGCCCACGGGGAGCTGTTTTTT